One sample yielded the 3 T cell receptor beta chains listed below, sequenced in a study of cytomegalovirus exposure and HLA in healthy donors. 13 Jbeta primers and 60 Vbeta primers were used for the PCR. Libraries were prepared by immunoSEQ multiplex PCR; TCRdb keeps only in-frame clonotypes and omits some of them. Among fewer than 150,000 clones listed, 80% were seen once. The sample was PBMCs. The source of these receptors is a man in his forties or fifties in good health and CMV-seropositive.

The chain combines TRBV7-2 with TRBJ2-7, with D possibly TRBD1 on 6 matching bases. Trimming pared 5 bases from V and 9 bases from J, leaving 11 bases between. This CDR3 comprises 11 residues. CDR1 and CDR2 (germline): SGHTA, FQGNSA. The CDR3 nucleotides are TGTGCCAGCAGCGAACAGGGCCGGCAGTACTTC. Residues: CASSEQGRQYF.

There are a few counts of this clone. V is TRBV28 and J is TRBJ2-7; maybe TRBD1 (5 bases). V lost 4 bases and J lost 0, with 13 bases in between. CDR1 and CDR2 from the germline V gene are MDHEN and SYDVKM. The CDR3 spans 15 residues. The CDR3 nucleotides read TGTGCCAGCAGTTGGGGCCCTGTGCTCTCCTACGAGCAGTACTTC. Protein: CASSWGPVLSYEQYF.

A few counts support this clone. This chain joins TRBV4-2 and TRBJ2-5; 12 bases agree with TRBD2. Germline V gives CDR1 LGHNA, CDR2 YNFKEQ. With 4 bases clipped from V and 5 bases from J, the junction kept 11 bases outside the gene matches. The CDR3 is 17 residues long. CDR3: CASSLGLAGGPGETQYF. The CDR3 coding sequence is TGTGCCAGCAGCCTGGGGCTAGCGGGGGGGCCAGGGGAGACCCAGTACTTC.